Described below is a single T cell receptor (beta chain) sequence and its context. Antigen specificity is unknown. The study ran its PCR with 60 Vbeta and 13 Jbeta primers. The table came from immunoSEQ multiplex PCR; TCRdb's copy has only in-frame clones and leaves some out. The sample consists of about 140,000 clones, 75% of them appearing once. Between the trimmed V and J ends, which lost 1 base and 5 bases, there was a span of 15 bases. CDR3 size: 15 residues. Germline-derived CDR1 and CDR2 are KGHSH and LQKENI. The data derive from a study of cytomegalovirus exposure and HLA in healthy donors. Study-wide results and limits: Reports indicated that the classifier achieved high specificity and sensitivity in diagnosing cytomegalovirus status. Despite most TCR sequences being rare, some public TCRs occurred in many donors. In a later analysis, a missense DCLRE1C variant was linked to TCR beta V- and J-gene trimming. Cytomegalovirus association was listed for about 160 TCR beta chains.

The chain carries TRBV18 and TRBJ2-7; TRBD1 might be the D (5 bases). The sequence was collected from a young man in good health and CMV-seropositive. Sequencing used PBMCs. CDR3 amino acids: CASSPRQGRWNEQYF. CDR3 nucleotide sequence: TGTGCCAGCTCACCACGGCAGGGAAGATGGAACGAGCAGTACTTC. Based on the CDR3 plus reference TRBV18 and TRBJ2-7, the full variable domain is NAGVMQNPRHLVRRRGQEARLRCSPMKGHSHVYWYRQLPEEGLKFMVYLQKENIIDESGMPKERFSAEFPKEGPSILRIQQVVRGDSAAYFCASSPRQGRWNEQYFGPGTRLTVT.